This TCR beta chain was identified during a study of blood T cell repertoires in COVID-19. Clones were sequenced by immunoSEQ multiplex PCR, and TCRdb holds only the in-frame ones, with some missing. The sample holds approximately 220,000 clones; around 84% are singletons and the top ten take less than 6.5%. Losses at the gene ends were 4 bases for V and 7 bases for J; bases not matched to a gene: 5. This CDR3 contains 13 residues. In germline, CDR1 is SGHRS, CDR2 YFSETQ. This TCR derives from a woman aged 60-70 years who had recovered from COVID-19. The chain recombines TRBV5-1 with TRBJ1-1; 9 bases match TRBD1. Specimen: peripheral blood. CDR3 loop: CASSITGGGEAFF. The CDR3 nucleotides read TGCGCCAGCAGCATCACAGGGGGCGGTGAAGCTTTCTTT. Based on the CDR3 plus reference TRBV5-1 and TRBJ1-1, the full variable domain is KAGVTQTPRYLIKTRGQQVTLSCSPISGHRSVSWYQQTPGQGLQFLFEYFSETQRNKGNFPGRFSGRQFSNSRSEMNVSTLELGDSALYLCASSITGGGEAFFGQGTRLTVV.